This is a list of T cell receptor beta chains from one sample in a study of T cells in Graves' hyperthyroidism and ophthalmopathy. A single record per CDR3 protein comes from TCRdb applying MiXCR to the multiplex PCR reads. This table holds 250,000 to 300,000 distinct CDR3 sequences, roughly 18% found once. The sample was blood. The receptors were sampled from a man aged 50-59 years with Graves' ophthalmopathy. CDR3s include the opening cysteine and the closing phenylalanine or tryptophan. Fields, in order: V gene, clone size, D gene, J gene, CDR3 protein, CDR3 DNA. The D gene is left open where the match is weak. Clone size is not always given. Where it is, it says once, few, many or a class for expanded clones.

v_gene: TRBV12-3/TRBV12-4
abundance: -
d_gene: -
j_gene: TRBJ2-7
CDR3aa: CASRQRGLRGGESYEQYF
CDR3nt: TGTGCCAGCCGCCAAAGGGGGCTAAGGGGGGGCGAATCCTACGAGCAGTACTTC

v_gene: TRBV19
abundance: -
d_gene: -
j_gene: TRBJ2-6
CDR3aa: CASSSGPGANVLTF
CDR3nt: TGTGCCAGTAGTAGTGGACCTGGGGCCAACGTCCTGACTTTC

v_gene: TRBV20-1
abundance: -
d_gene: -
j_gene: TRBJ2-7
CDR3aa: CSASSEYYEQYF
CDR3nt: TGCAGTGCTAGCTCAGAATACTACGAGCAGTACTTC

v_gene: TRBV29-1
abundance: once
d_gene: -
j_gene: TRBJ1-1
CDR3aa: CSVESVGRGTEAFF
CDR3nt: TGCAGCGTTGAAAGTGTGGGGCGTGGCACTGAAGCTTTCTTT

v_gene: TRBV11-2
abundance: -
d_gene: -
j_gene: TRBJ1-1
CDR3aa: CASSLKSWGLNTEAFF
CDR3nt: TGTGCCAGCAGCTTAAAGTCTTGGGGGTTGAACACTGAAGCTTTCTTT

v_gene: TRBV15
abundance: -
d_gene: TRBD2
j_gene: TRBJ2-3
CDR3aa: CATSRVREGKDTQYF
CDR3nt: TGTGCCACCAGCAGAGTGCGGGAGGGGAAAGATACGCAGTATTTT

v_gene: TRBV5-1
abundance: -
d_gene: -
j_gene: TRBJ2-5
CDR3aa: CASSRRTDQETQYF
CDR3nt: TGCGCCAGCAGTCGGAGGACAGATCAAGAGACCCAGTACTTC

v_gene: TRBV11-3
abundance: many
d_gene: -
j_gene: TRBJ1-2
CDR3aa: CASSLERTGNYGYTF
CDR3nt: TGTGCCAGCAGCTTAGAACGGACGGGAAACTATGGCTACACCTTC

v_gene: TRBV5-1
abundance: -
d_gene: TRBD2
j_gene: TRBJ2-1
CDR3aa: CASSLGGSVDGQFF
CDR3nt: TGTGCCAGCAGCTTGGGGGGGAGTGTCGATGGGCAGTTCTTC

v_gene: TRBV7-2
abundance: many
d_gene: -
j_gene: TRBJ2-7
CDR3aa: CASSFGAYEQYF
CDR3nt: TGTGCCAGCAGCTTCGGAGCCTACGAGCAGTACTTC

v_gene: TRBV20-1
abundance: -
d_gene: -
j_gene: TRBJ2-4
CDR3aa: CSARPPTEVAKNIQYF
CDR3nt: TGCAGTGCCAGACCACCGACAGAAGTAGCCAAAAACATTCAGTACTTC